The rows below give T cell receptor beta chains drawn from one sample of a study of blood T cell repertoires in COVID-19. Assay used: immunoSEQ multiplex PCR; TCRdb lists only in-frame clones, some missing. The sample shows over 250,000 clones, approximately 89% of them seen only once. Sequences were obtained from peripheral blood. Source of these receptors: a middle-aged man who had recovered from COVID-19. Both conserved end residues are part of each CDR3. D genes are given only for firm matches. A clone size is listed for some rows: how often the clone was seen (once, few, many), or a class if it is expanded.

v_call	j_call	clone_size	cdr3_length	d_call	cdr3_aa	cdr3_nt
TRBV4-2	TRBJ1-1	few	12	-	CASSPGDTEAFF	TGTGCCAGCAGCCCAGGGGACACTGAAGCTTTCTTT
TRBV9	TRBJ2-3	-	15	-	CASSVADKPRDTQYF	TGTGCCAGCAGCGTAGCTGACAAGCCACGGGATACGCAGTATTTT
TRBV7-2	TRBJ2-1	-	15	TRBD2	CASSLLAGFVGEQFF	TGTGCCAGCAGCTTACTAGCGGGATTCGTTGGTGAGCAGTTCTTC
TRBV4-2	TRBJ2-7	-	15	-	CASSQDLGSSYEQYF	TGTGCCAGCAGCCAAGATCTAGGGAGCTCCTACGAGCAGTACTTC
TRBV5-6	TRBJ2-2	few	16	-	CASSPLRDKNTGELFF	TGTGCCAGCAGCCCGCTCCGGGACAAGAACACCGGGGAGCTGTTTTTT
TRBV27	TRBJ2-7	-	14	-	CASSLRGTPNEQYF	TGTGCCAGCAGTTTGCGAGGGACTCCCAACGAGCAGTACTTC
TRBV14	TRBJ2-3	-	18	TRBD2	CASSQDPSGLRSTDTQYF	TGTGCCAGCAGCCAAGATCCCTCGGGACTACGGAGCACAGATACGCAGTATTTT
TRBV4-3	TRBJ2-3	-	16	-	CASSQAGRGGADTQYF	TGCGCCAGCAGCCAAGCGGGTAGGGGGGGGGCAGATACGCAGTATTTT
TRBV6-6	TRBJ2-3	-	18	TRBD2	CASSQTSGGAGGTDTQYF	TGTGCCAGCAGTCAAACTAGCGGGGGGGCCGGCGGCACAGATACGCAGTATTTT
TRBV19	TRBJ1-6	-	13	-	CASSWQGHSPLHF	TGTGCCAGTAGTTGGCAGGGCCATTCACCCCTCCACTTT
TRBV5-1	TRBJ1-6	-	13	-	CASSSTNSSPLHF	TGCGCCAGCAGCTCCACGAACAGCTCACCCCTCCACTTT
TRBV6-2/TRBV6-3	TRBJ1-1	-	15	-	CASSMDSRLWAEAFF	TGTGCCAGCAGTATGGACAGTCGCTTGTGGGCTGAAGCTTTCTTT
TRBV27	TRBJ1-4	-	15	-	CASRPEGRAIEKLFF	TGTGCCAGCCGTCCGGAGGGCAGGGCGATAGAAAAACTGTTTTTT
TRBV6-2/TRBV6-3	TRBJ1-5	few	18	-	CASSYSKEEVYSNQPQHF	TGTGCCAGCAGTTACTCGAAGGAGGAAGTCTATAGCAATCAGCCCCAGCATTTT
TRBV5-4	TRBJ2-1	-	18	TRBD2	CASSLCSGTCHGYNEQFF	TGTGCCAGCAGCTTGTGTAGCGGGACTTGTCACGGCTACAATGAGCAGTTCTTC
TRBV7-8	TRBJ2-7	-	13	-	CASSGSRVNEQYF	TGTGCCAGCAGCGGCAGCAGGGTCAACGAGCAGTACTTC
TRBV7-2	TRBJ2-7	-	15	-	CASSFSTGRFYEQYF	TGTGCCAGCAGCTTCTCAACAGGGAGATTCTACGAGCAGTACTTC
TRBV9	TRBJ2-7	-	15	-	CASSVSYGGPYEQYF	TGTGCCAGCAGCGTTAGTTACGGAGGCCCCTACGAGCAGTACTTC
TRBV5-1	TRBJ2-7	-	14	TRBD1	CASSLGDRGSEQYF	TGCGCCAGCAGCTTGGGGGACAGGGGCTCCGAGCAGTACTTC
TRBV18	TRBJ1-6	once	14	TRBD1	CASSPGQGLSPLHF	TGTGCCAGCTCACCAGGACAGGGCCTATCACCCCTCCACTTT
TRBV19	TRBJ1-2	-	15	-	CASSSQDNGRHGYTF	TGTGCCAGTAGTTCCCAGGATAACGGCCGCCATGGCTACACCTTC
TRBV27	TRBJ2-5	-	14	TRBD1	CASSRQGRRETQYF	TGTGCCAGCAGTCGACAGGGTAGGAGAGAGACCCAGTACTTC
TRBV10-1	TRBJ1-1	-	16	-	CASSEGGRTLPTEAFF	TGCGCCAGCAGTGAAGGGGGTAGAACCTTACCGACTGAAGCTTTCTTT
TRBV25-1	TRBJ2-2	-	15	TRBD1	CASSELGQGIGELFF	TGTGCCAGCAGTGAATTGGGACAGGGAATCGGGGAGCTGTTTTTT
TRBV7-3	TRBJ2-6	-	16	-	CASSKTGTSGANVLTF	TGTGCCAGCAGCAAAACAGGAACCTCTGGGGCCAACGTCCTGACTTTC
TRBV21-1	TRBJ2-7	-	20	-	CASKEDRAQNKNQRFNEQYF	TGTGCCAGCAAGGAGGACAGGGCGCAGAACAAAAACCAAAGGTTTAATGAGCAGTACTTC
TRBV6-1	TRBJ2-3	many	15	TRBD2	CASSETSGGADTQYF	TGTGCCAGCAGTGAGACTAGCGGGGGCGCAGATACGCAGTATTTT
TRBV25-1	TRBJ1-1	-	14	-	CASSDIGSSTEAFF	TGTGCCAGCAGTGATATAGGGAGCAGCACTGAAGCTTTCTTT
TRBV9	TRBJ2-1	-	16	TRBD1	CASSVEAGQGSNEQFF	TGTGCCAGCAGCGTAGAGGCGGGACAGGGATCAAATGAGCAGTTCTTC
TRBV5-4	TRBJ2-5	-	14	TRBD1	CASSPGQFRETQYF	TGTGCCAGCAGCCCGGGACAGTTCCGGGAGACCCAGTACTTC
TRBV18	TRBJ1-5	-	17	TRBD1	CASSQDRRMYSNQPQHF	TGTGCCAGCTCACAGGACAGGCGTATGTATAGCAATCAGCCCCAGCATTTT
TRBV5-4	TRBJ1-1	-	15	-	CASSLGQKMNTEAFF	TGTGCCAGCAGCTTGGGACAGAAGATGAACACTGAAGCTTTCTTT
TRBV2	TRBJ1-1	-	14	-	CASSVWGANTEAFF	TGTGCCAGCAGTGTATGGGGCGCGAACACTGAAGCTTTCTTT